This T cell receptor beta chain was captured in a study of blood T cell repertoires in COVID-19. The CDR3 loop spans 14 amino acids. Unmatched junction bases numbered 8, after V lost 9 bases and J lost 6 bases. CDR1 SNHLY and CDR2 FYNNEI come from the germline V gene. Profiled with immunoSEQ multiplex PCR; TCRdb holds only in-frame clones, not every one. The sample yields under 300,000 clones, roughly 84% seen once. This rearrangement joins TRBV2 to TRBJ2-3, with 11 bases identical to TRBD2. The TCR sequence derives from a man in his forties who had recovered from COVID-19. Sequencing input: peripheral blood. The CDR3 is CARDSGGGFDTQYF. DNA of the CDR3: TGTGCCAGAGATAGCGGGGGGGGCTTTGATACGCAGTATTTT. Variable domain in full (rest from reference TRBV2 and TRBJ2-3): EPEVTQTPSHQVTQMGQEVILRCVPISNHLYFYWYRQILGQKVEFLVSFYNNEISEKSEIFDDQFSVERPDGSNFTLKIRSTKLEDSAMYFCARDSGGGFDTQYFGPGTRLTVL.